The text below deals with one T cell receptor (beta chain). Sample treatment: about 20 received Ad26.COV2.S at low or high dose, single or two shots; 5 received placebo; per-sample allocation not given. On day 63 after the first injection, vaccine and placebo recipients gave samples. The CDR3 consists of 14 residues. Germline V gene sequence: CDR1 SGHTA, CDR2 FQGNSA. V was clipped by 5 bases and J by 4 bases, with 14 bases between them. The sample comes from a study of Ad26.COV2.S vaccination and SARS-CoV-2 variants. For the study at large: Ad26.COV2.S arm of COV1001 included the donor.

Here immunoSEQ multiplex PCR was the method, and the copy in TCRdb shows in-frame clones only, minus some. The sample consists of some 400,000 clones, 70% to 90% of them appearing once. This sequence was found in a person between 18 and 65 years old who received the Ad26.COV2.S COVID-19 vaccine or a placebo. The chain couples TRBV7-2 to TRBJ1-1; no clear D. The sample consisted of peripheral blood, taken in a trial of Ad26.COV2.S vaccine versus placebo. The CDR3 spells CASSPGPRPTEAFF. CDR3 DNA sequence: TGTGCCAGCAGCCCGGGCCCTAGGCCCACTGAAGCTTTCTTT.